A single sample gave rise to the 31 T cell receptor beta chains below, sequenced in a study of T-cell memory formation after mild COVID-19. Each CDR3 protein is one row after TCRdb ran MiXCR on the 5' RACE reads. Of 350,000 to 500,000 distinct CDR3 sequences in the sample, less than 25% were seen once. Sequenced sample: PBMCs or a T cell subset sorted from them (not recorded which). Receptors originate from an adult woman who had mild COVID-19 (a few samples of this study predate the infection). Cell type and time point are not known.

The CDR3 reads CASSRTGINQPQHF. CDR3 sequence (DNA): TGTGCCAGCAGCCGGACAGGGATCAATCAGCCCCAGCATTTT. The chain uses TRBV5-5 and TRBJ1-5; 8 bases line up with TRBD1. CDR3 length equals 14 residues. Germline CDR1 SGHKS, CDR2 YYEKEE (reference sequence). The J segment lost 3 bases and the V segment lost 4 bases, leaving 3 bases of the junction unmatched. The complete variable domain, with remaining parts taken from reference TRBV5-5 and TRBJ1-5, reads DAGVTQSPTHLIKTRGQQVTLRCSPISGHKSVSWYQQVLGQGPQFIFQYYEKEERGRGNFPDRFSARQFPNYSSELNVNALLLGDSALYLCASSRTGINQPQHFGDGTRLSIL.

This clonotype occurred a few times. The rearrangement joins TRBV24-1 to TRBJ2-3, with a weak D call TRBD1 (5 bases). The germline V gene encodes CDR1 KGHDR and CDR2 SFDVKD. The CDR3 sequence is 13 residues long. V lost 3 bases and J 9 bases, leaving 12 bases between the germline ends. CDR3 region: CATSDHQGDTQYF. CDR3 sequence (DNA): TGTGCCACCAGTGATCATCAGGGTGACACGCAGTATTTT.

This clonotype was detected a few times. The rearrangement links TRBV6-5 to TRBJ2-1, with D possibly called TRBD1 or TRBD2 (5 bases each). The CDR3 has 12 residues. Germline lookup yields CDR1 MNHEY and CDR2 SVGAGI. The V and J ends lost 0 bases and 15 bases respectively, with 12 bases between them. The CDR3 DNA is TGTGCCAGCAGTTACTCGGGGACCCGTTGGTTCTTC. As protein: CASSYSGTRWFF.

Only a few counts were recorded for this clonotype. The V and J genes are TRBV7-6 and TRBJ2-5; D may be TRBD1 (5 bases). The CDR3 extends over 16 amino acids. Germline V lookup: CDR1 SGHVS, CDR2 FNYEAQ. V was trimmed by 0 bases and J by 2 bases, leaving 13 bases between them. Here the CDR3 DNA reads TGTGCCAGCAGCTTAGCAGTAGGGGCTACACAAGAGACCCAGTACTTC. It codes for CASSLAVGATQETQYF.

The V and J genes are TRBV7-9 and TRBJ1-5; 9 bases are shared with TRBD1. Germline CDR1 SEHNR, CDR2 FQNEAQ (reference sequence). This CDR3 is 14 amino acids long. V gave up 5 bases and J gave up 7 bases; unmatched junction bases: 6. The CDR3 sequence: CASSTEDRGQPQHF. DNA for the CDR3: TGTGCCAGCAGCACCGAGGACAGGGGCCAGCCCCAGCATTTT.

The CDR3 DNA follows: TGTGCCAGCAGTCCCCCCCAGGGGGCGCGAGATGGCTACACCTTC. Encoded protein: CASSPPQGARDGYTF. The V gene is TRBV27, the J gene TRBJ1-2; TRBD1 matches at 8 bases. This CDR3 has 15 residues. V was clipped by 5 bases and J by 6 bases; unmatched bases: 11. Germline CDR1 MNHEY, CDR2 SMNVEV (reference sequence).

This sequence joins TRBV12-3 or TRBV12-4 and TRBJ1-6; the match to TRBD1 covers 8 bases. The CDR3 is 15 residues long. The J segment lost 7 bases and the V segment lost 4 bases, leaving 6 bases of the junction unmatched. The CDR3 region has the DNA TGTGCCAGCAGTTCGCGGACAGGGCAGAATTCACCCCTCCACTTT. Translation: CASSSRTGQNSPLHF.

This clonotype was seen a few times. Written as DNA, the CDR3 is TGTGCCAGCTCATCAGGGGCAGCAAATGAGCAGTTCTTC. Translation gives CASSSGAANEQFF. This chain connects TRBV11-3 to TRBJ2-1; D perhaps matches TRBD1 (6 bases). The germline gives CDR1 SGHNT, CDR2 YENEEA. V lost 8 bases and J lost 7, with 15 bases in between. This CDR3 has 13 residues.

This clonotype appeared a few times. V gene TRBV7-6 combines with J gene TRBJ2-1; 8 positions agree with TRBD2. CDR1 is SGHVS, CDR2 FNYEAQ, per germline. The CDR3 loop spans 16 amino acids. Germline trimming cut 0 bases from V and 8 bases from J; bases unmatched to any gene: 9. CDR3 coding DNA: TGTGCCAGCAGCTTAGCGTGGTGGCGGGAGGAGGATGAGCAGTTCTTC. Protein product: CASSLAWWREEDEQFF. Filled out from reference TRBV7-6 and TRBJ2-1, the complete variable domain reads GAGVSQSPRYKVTKRGQDVALRCDPISGHVSLYWYRQALGQGPEFLTYFNYEAQQDKSGLPNDRFSAERPEGSISTLTIQRTEQRDSAMYRCASSLAWWREEDEQFFGPGTRLTVL.

This clonotype came up many times. V and J are TRBV30 and TRBJ2-7, with 8 bases aligning to TRBD1. The CDR3 runs to 11 residues. J lost 6 bases, V lost 6 bases, and 4 bases had no gene match. Germline V gene lookup returns CDR1 GTSNPN and CDR2 SVGIG (reference sequence). The CDR3 DNA follows: TGTGCCTGCGGCAGGGGGCTCGAGCAGTACTTC. Protein: CACGRGLEQYF.

The rearrangement joins TRBV5-1 to TRBJ1-2; D is unresolved. The CDR3 runs to 13 residues. The germline V gene has CDR1 SGHRS and CDR2 YFSETQ. V was pared by 2 bases and J by 2 bases, with 7 bases between. CDR3: CASSLSQNYGYTF. In nucleotides, the CDR3 is TGCGCCAGCAGCTTATCGCAGAACTATGGCTACACCTTC.

This clonotype was seen more than once but under ten times. The rearrangement uses TRBV15 and TRBJ1-2, with unresolved D. The CDR3 spans 16 residues. Germline V lookup: CDR1 LNHNV, CDR2 YYDKDF (reference sequence). The germline V and J ends were trimmed by 3 bases and 4 bases, with 18 bases remaining between them. CDR3 coding DNA: TGTGCCACCAGCAGGGGTGGCGGATCCTTGGGCTATGGCTACACCTTC. Encoded protein: CATSRGGGSLGYGYTF.

This clonotype was counted between two and nine times. The chain recombines TRBV7-3 with TRBJ2-3; the D call may be TRBD1 or TRBD2 (5 bases each). The CDR3 totals 14 residues. The V gene's germline CDR1 is SGHTA and CDR2 FQGTGA. V was clipped by 6 bases and J by 2 bases, with 12 bases between them. The CDR3 protein is CASSRGRNTDTQYF. CDR3 sequence (DNA): TGTGCCAGCAGTAGGGGACGGAACACAGATACGCAGTATTTT.

For the CDR3, the DNA is TGTGCCAGCAGCCCCGGGACACGAGATCAGCCCCAGCATTTT. It is translated as CASSPGTRDQPQHF. The V call is TRBV7-6, the J call TRBJ1-5; D might be TRBD1 (6 bases). Deletions cut 5 bases from V and 5 bases from J, with 13 bases between. CDR3 length: 14 amino acids. CDR1 SGHVS and CDR2 FNYEAQ come from the germline V gene.

With regard to this clonotype: At one boundary the junction diverges from the germline segment, which might be a read error. This chain joins TRBV20-1 and TRBJ2-3, with TRBD1 identical over 7 bases. This CDR3 comprises 14 residues. The germline V gene has CDR1 DFQATT and CDR2 SNEGSKA (reference sequence). The CDR3 coding sequence is TGCGGTGCGCCGAGGACAGGCAGCACAGATACGCAGTATTTT. Amino acids: CGAPRTGSTDTQYF.

This clonotype showed up many times. A junction end diverges from the germline sequence, so it may reflect a read error. The V and J genes are TRBV7-2 and TRBJ2-1, with TRBD2 matching over 12 bases. Germline V lookup: CDR1 SGHTA, CDR2 FQGNSA. This CDR3 comprises 14 residues. DNA for the CDR3: TGTGCCAGCAGCCTAGCGGGGGGGCGGAATGAGCAGTTCTTC. Translated: CASSLAGGRNEQFF. Combining the CDR3 with reference TRBV7-2 and TRBJ2-1 gives the whole variable domain GAGVSQSPSNKVTEKGKDVELRCDPISGHTALYWYRQSLGQGLEFLIYFQGNSAPDKSGLPSDRFSAERTGGSVSTLTIQRTQQEDSAVYLCASSLAGGRNEQFFGPGTRLTVL.

This clonotype was detected a few times. The chain carries TRBV9 and TRBJ2-5, with 10 bases matching TRBD1. This CDR3 has 15 residues. CDR1 and CDR2 from the germline V gene are SGDLS and YYNGEE. V gave up 0 bases and J gave up 5 bases; unmatched junction bases: 4. Here the CDR3 reads CASSVGQGARETQYF. The CDR3 nucleotides read TGTGCCAGCAGCGTAGGACAGGGGGCGCGGGAGACCCAGTACTTC.

V usage is TRBV7-6 and J usage is TRBJ2-1; TRBD2 matches at 14 bases. The CDR3 consists of 15 residues. Germline V gene lookup returns CDR1 SGHVS and CDR2 FNYEAQ. The trim removed 5 bases at V and 7 bases at J, leaving 4 bases unmatched. The CDR3 coding sequence is TGTGCCAGCAGCCACCGACTAGCGGGGGGGAATGAGCAGTTCTTC. Protein product: CASSHRLAGGNEQFF.

This chain joins TRBV5-5 and TRBJ2-6, with 7 bases that match TRBD1. V lost 0 bases to trimming and J lost 2 bases; unmatched junction nucleotides: 8. From germline, CDR1 is SGHKS and CDR2 YYEKEE (reference sequence). CDR3 size: 18 residues. The chain's CDR3 is CASSLVGPQGAGANVLTF. CDR3 in DNA: TGTGCCAGCAGCTTGGTTGGGCCGCAGGGGGCTGGGGCCAACGTCCTGACTTTC. Complete variable domain (other parts from reference TRBV5-5 and TRBJ2-6): DAGVTQSPTHLIKTRGQQVTLRCSPISGHKSVSWYQQVLGQGPQFIFQYYEKEERGRGNFPDRFSARQFPNYSSELNVNALLLGDSALYLCASSLVGPQGAGANVLTFGAGSRLTVL.

At least ten counts were recorded for this clonotype. V gene TRBV12-3 or TRBV12-4 combines with J gene TRBJ2-5; no clear D gene. The V and J ends lost 6 bases and 0 bases respectively, with 11 bases between them. CDR3 size: 14 residues. CDR3 DNA: TGTGCCAGCAGCCCCGAACTCCACCAAGAGACCCAGTACTTC. Amino acid sequence: CASSPELHQETQYF.

This clonotype has more than one count but fewer than ten. The gene calls are TRBV4-1 and TRBJ2-5, with D unresolved. Per germline, CDR1 MGHRA and CDR2 YSYEKL. The CDR3 runs 14 residues. Trimming removed 1 base from V and 3 bases from J, with 9 bases in between. Here the CDR3 DNA reads TGCGCCAGCAGCCAAGTGGCCAGAAAAGAGACCCAGTACTTC. It translates to CASSQVARKETQYF.

This clonotype ranks as medium-sized. The chain recombines TRBV5-5 with TRBJ2-7; 7 bases line up with TRBD1. Germline values: CDR1 SGHKS, CDR2 YYEKEE (reference sequence). The CDR3 loop spans 13 amino acids. The trim removed 4 bases at V and 7 bases at J, leaving 8 bases unmatched. Written as DNA, the CDR3 is TGTGCCAGCAGCCGAACTACAGGGGCAGAGCAGTACTTC. It translates to CASSRTTGAEQYF.

This clonotype was seen only a few times. The rearrangement uses TRBV9 and TRBJ2-7, with TRBD2 identical over 12 bases. J lost 2 bases, V lost 0 bases, and 3 bases had no gene match. The CDR3 is made up of 16 amino acids. From germline, CDR1 is SGDLS and CDR2 YYNGEE. The CDR3 coding sequence is TGTGCCAGCAGCGTAGGACTAGCGGGGGCCACCTACGAGCAGTACTTC. Its protein product is CASSVGLAGATYEQYF.

The chain employs TRBV6-5 and TRBJ1-1; perhaps TRBD1 as D (5 bases). V lost 2 bases, J lost 10 bases, and 14 bases lay in between. The V gene's germline CDR1 is MNHEY and CDR2 SVGAGI. There are 13 residues in the CDR3. The CDR3 reads CASSYDARDGAFF. The CDR3 nucleotides are TGTGCCAGCAGTTACGATGCGCGGGACGGAGCTTTCTTT.

This clonotype was found a few times. V is TRBV5-1 and J is TRBJ2-7; D is unresolved. With 0 bases removed from V and 6 bases from J, the gap between germline ends came to 13 bases. The CDR3 totals 14 residues. CDR1 is SGHRS, CDR2 YFSETQ, per germline. CDR3: CASSLEGSLGEQYF. CDR3 nucleotide sequence: TGCGCCAGCAGCTTGGAGGGCAGTCTGGGCGAGCAGTACTTC.

This clonotype has just a few counts. The chain is built from TRBV9 and TRBJ2-1; no definite D call. CDR3 length equals 13 residues. V lost 0 bases, J lost 8 bases, and 9 bases lay in between. Per the germline V gene, CDR1 is SGDLS and CDR2 is YYNGEE. CDR3 sequence: CASSVGTGDEQFF. The CDR3 DNA reads as TGTGCCAGCAGCGTAGGGACCGGAGATGAGCAGTTCTTC.

This clonotype was seen at least ten times. The V and J genes are TRBV24-1 and TRBJ2-3, with D possibly TRBD2 on 6 matching bases. V was pared by 4 bases and J by 1 base, with 8 bases between. Germline loops: CDR1 KGHDR, CDR2 SFDVKD. This CDR3 spans 14 amino acids. Here the CDR3 reads CATSETGGTDTQYF. The CDR3 region has the DNA TGTGCCACCAGTGAGACGGGAGGCACAGATACGCAGTATTTT.

This clonotype came up many times. This rearrangement joins TRBV6-5 to TRBJ2-1; D not resolved. Trimming stripped 6 bases from V and 6 bases from J, with 0 bases between. The CDR3 runs to 9 residues. Germline CDR1 MNHEY, CDR2 SVGAGI. The DNA for the CDR3 is TGTGCCAGCAGCAATGAGCAGTTCTTC. Protein product: CASSNEQFF.

V and J are TRBV4-3 and TRBJ2-2; TRBD2 matches 14 bases. CDR3 length: 20 amino acids. After removal of 2 bases from V and 6 bases from J, the junction contained 14 bases not matched to a gene. Germline loops: CDR1 LGHNA, CDR2 YSLEER. CDR3 DNA sequence: TGCGCCAGCAGCCAACTGACAGGGGGACTAGCGGGAGTTCTTCCCGGGGAGCTGTTTTTT. Translated, it gives CASSQLTGGLAGVLPGELFF.

The rearrangement links TRBV20-1 to TRBJ2-7; possible D gene TRBD2, 6 bases. Germline lookup yields CDR1 DFQATT and CDR2 SNEGSKA (reference sequence). The V end lost 2 bases, the J end lost 6 bases, and 11 bases lay between the germline ends. This CDR3 comprises 12 residues. The CDR3 is CSARSGGVEQYF. CDR3 DNA sequence: TGCAGTGCTAGATCCGGCGGGGTCGAGCAGTACTTC.

This clonotype has a single count. The chain couples TRBV5-5 to TRBJ2-7; D gene unclear. Trimming removed 0 bases from V and 2 bases from J, with 15 bases in between. Germline CDR1 reads SGHKS; CDR2 reads YYEKEE (reference sequence). The CDR3 is 16 residues long. The CDR3 loop reads CASSLASLEFPYEQYF. CDR3 coding DNA: TGTGCCAGCAGCTTGGCCTCACTGGAATTTCCCTACGAGCAGTACTTC.